This TCR beta chain was recorded in a study of T-cell memory formation after mild COVID-19. The ends were cut back, 3 bases at V and 9 bases at J, with 12 bases in the middle. The CDR3 spans 14 residues. The germline CDR1 and CDR2 sequences are SGHVS and FQNEAQ. TCRdb independently ran MiXCR on the 5' RACE reads; one entry per CDR3 protein. Among a few hundred thousand distinct CDR3 sequences listed, 15% to 20% were seen once. Only a few counts were recorded for this clonotype. This TCR was recovered from a man aged 18-30 years who had mild COVID-19 (a few samples of this study predate the infection). Cell type and time point are not known. The sample was PBMCs or a T cell subset sorted from them (not recorded which). The chain recombines TRBV7-8 with TRBJ1-6, with D maybe TRBD1 (5 bases). The CDR3 DNA is TGTGCCAGCAGCTTTCGGGGCGCGTCTTCACCCCTCCACTTT. Amino acids: CASSFRGASSPLHF.